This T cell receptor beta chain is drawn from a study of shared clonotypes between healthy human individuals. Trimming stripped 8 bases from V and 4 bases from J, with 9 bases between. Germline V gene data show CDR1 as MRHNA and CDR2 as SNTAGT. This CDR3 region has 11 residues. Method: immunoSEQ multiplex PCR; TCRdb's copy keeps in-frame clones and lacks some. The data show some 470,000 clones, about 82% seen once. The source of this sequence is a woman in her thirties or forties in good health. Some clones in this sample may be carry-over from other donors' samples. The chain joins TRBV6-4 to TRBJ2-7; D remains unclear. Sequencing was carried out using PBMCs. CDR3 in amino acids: CASLGLYEQYF. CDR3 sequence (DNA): TGTGCCAGCCTGGGCTTATACGAGCAGTACTTC.